This T cell receptor beta chain was captured by sequencing in a study of T-cell memory formation after mild COVID-19. Study-wide context: TCR clusters showed largely donor specificity.

This clonotype was seen at least ten times. The antigen remains unidentified. Study-wide points: The study found contracting CD4+ clones mainly in CM and EM and contracting CD8+ clones in EMRA.

V was clipped by 3 bases and J by 5 bases, with 10 bases between them. The CDR3 is 14 amino acids. TCRdb independently ran MiXCR on the 5' RACE reads; one entry per CDR3 protein. The table includes roughly 480,000 distinct CDR3 sequences, 20% to 30% detected once. V usage is TRBV12-3 or TRBV12-4 and J usage is TRBJ2-2, with D perhaps TRBD1 (5 bases). This clonotype originated in an adult woman who had mild COVID-19 (a few samples of this study predate the infection). Cell type and time point are not known. The material sequenced was PBMCs or a T cell subset sorted from them (not recorded which). The CDR3 reads CASSFGQFTGELFF. As DNA, the CDR3 is TGTGCCAGCAGTTTCGGACAATTTACCGGGGAGCTGTTTTTT.